This T cell receptor (beta chain) stems from a study of cytomegalovirus exposure and HLA in healthy donors. General study findings and limits: A previous analysis found most TCR beta V segments productive roughly 90% or roughly 30% of the time.

Germline CDR1 and CDR2: LNHDA and SQIVND (reference sequence). The CDR3 covers 17 residues. V was clipped by 4 bases and J by 0 bases; unmatched bases: 10. This clone was seen a single time. Its specificity is unknown. Researchers ran the PCR with 60 Vbeta and 13 Jbeta primers. Sequenced by immunoSEQ multiplex PCR; TCRdb stores in-frame clones only, minus some. The sample has under 200,000 clones; roughly 80% are singletons. This receptor was identified in a woman in her 40s in good health and CMV-seropositive. The chain recombines TRBV19 with TRBJ2-3; 7 bases align to TRBD2. Sequenced sample: PBMCs. The CDR3 loop is CASSTLRRERSTDTQYF. Here the CDR3 DNA reads TGTGCCAGTAGTACTCTTCGGCGGGAGCGGAGCACAGATACGCAGTATTTT. The full variable domain, its missing parts supplied by reference TRBV19 and TRBJ2-3, is DGGITQSPKYLFRKEGQNVTLSCEQNLNHDAMYWYRQDPGQGLRLIYYSQIVNDFQKGDIAEGYSVSREKKESFPLTVTSAQKNPTAFYLCASSTLRRERSTDTQYFGPGTRLTVL.